These 30 T cell receptor beta chains share one sample of origin, sequenced in a study of blood T cell repertoires in COVID-19. Produced via immunoSEQ multiplex PCR; TCRdb's table is partial and in-frame only. The sample records roughly 260,000 clones, roughly nine tenths being singletons. Material: peripheral blood. The receptors stem from a man in his 60s who had recovered from COVID-19.

This clone was seen once. J is TRBJ1-2 and V is TRBV7-9; tentatively, D is TRBD1 (6 bases). The CDR3 is 13 amino acids. With 5 bases removed from V and 6 bases from J, the gap between germline ends came to 13 bases. Germline V gene lookup returns CDR1 SEHNR and CDR2 FQNEAQ (reference sequence). CDR3: CASSIQGSHGYTF. CDR3 sequence (DNA): TGTGCCAGCAGCATCCAGGGGTCTCATGGCTACACCTTC. The whole variable domain, remainder taken from reference TRBV7-9 and TRBJ1-2, is DTGVSQNPRHKITKRGQNVTFRCDPISEHNRLYWYRQTLGQGPEFLTYFQNEAQLEKSRLLSDRFSAERPKGSFSTLEIQRTEQGDSAMYLCASSIQGSHGYTFGSGTRLTVV.

The chain carries TRBV27 and TRBJ1-2; perhaps TRBD1 as D (5 bases). Germline values: CDR1 MNHEY, CDR2 SMNVEV (reference sequence). The CDR3 is made up of 16 amino acids. Trimming removed 2 bases from V and 4 bases from J, with 17 bases in between. DNA for the CDR3: TGTGCCAGCAGTTTAAAGGGCGACAGACTCGTCTATGGCTACACCTTC. Translating gives CASSLKGDRLVYGYTF.

The chain links TRBV6-5 to TRBJ1-2; 9 bases are shared with TRBD1. Trimming removed 6 bases from V and 5 bases from J; junction bases left unmatched: 10. The CDR3 loop spans 15 amino acids. Germline V gives CDR1 MNHEY, CDR2 SVGAGI. The CDR3 loop reads CASRVETGGGYGYTF. In nucleotides, the CDR3 is TGTGCCAGCAGAGTGGAGACAGGGGGTGGGTATGGCTACACCTTC.

The chain uses TRBV6-2 or TRBV6-3 and TRBJ2-3, with unresolved D. CDR1 MNHEY and CDR2 SVGEGT come from the germline V gene. Trimming pared 6 bases from V and 0 bases from J, leaving 10 bases between. The CDR3 is 14 amino acids. CDR3 in amino acids: CASSPNWSTDTQYF. CDR3 coding DNA: TGTGCCAGCAGCCCCAACTGGAGCACAGATACGCAGTATTTT.

The chain uses TRBV6-2 or TRBV6-3 and TRBJ1-2; D gene uncertain. CDR1 MNHEY and CDR2 SVGEGT come from the germline V gene. The CDR3 sequence is 15 residues long. V dropped 5 bases and J dropped 0 bases, with 13 bases sitting between them. The CDR3 loop reads CASSGLLAANYGYTF. CDR3 bases: TGTGCCAGCAGTGGACTCCTCGCGGCTAACTATGGCTACACCTTC.

The chain carries TRBV19 and TRBJ2-2, with 9 positions matching TRBD1. With V trimmed by 11 bases and J by 5 bases, 12 bases remained unmatched. CDR3 length: 15 residues. From germline, CDR1 is LNHDA and CDR2 SQIVND (reference sequence). CDR3 protein: CAPHGGTGLTGELFF. Here the CDR3 DNA reads TGTGCCCCTCATGGGGGGACAGGGTTGACCGGGGAGCTGTTTTTT. Combining the CDR3 with reference TRBV19 and TRBJ2-2 gives the whole variable domain DGGITQSPKYLFRKEGQNVTLSCEQNLNHDAMYWYRQDPGQGLRLIYYSQIVNDFQKGDIAEGYSVSREKKESFPLTVTSAQKNPTAFYLCAPHGGTGLTGELFFGEGSRLTVL.

The rearrangement links TRBV4-2 to TRBJ1-2; possibly TRBD1 for D (5 bases). V dropped 0 bases and J dropped 8 bases, with 13 bases sitting between them. The germline CDR1 and CDR2 sequences are LGHNA and YNFKEQ. The CDR3 is 14 amino acids. CDR3 nucleotide sequence: TGTGCCAGCAGCCAAGAAGTGGAGGGGCGCGGCTACACCTTC. Residues: CASSQEVEGRGYTF.

In its sample, this clone was seen once. This chain connects TRBV6-5 to TRBJ1-6; D is perhaps TRBD1 (6 bases). CDR3 size: 16 residues. V was pared by 1 base and J by 7 bases, with 14 bases between. From germline, CDR1 is MNHEY and CDR2 SVGAGI. The CDR3 nucleotides read TGTGCCAGCAGTTACTGGGGGGGCCGGTCAAATTCACCCCTCCACTTT. Translation gives CASSYWGGRSNSPLHF.

V gene TRBV27 combines with J gene TRBJ1-6, with D maybe TRBD1 (5 bases). Germline assignment: CDR1 MNHEY and CDR2 SMNVEV (reference sequence). The CDR3 has 14 amino acids. Trimming left V 3 bases short and J 9 bases short, with 12 bases between. The CDR3 loop is CASSLGRVPSPLHF. CDR3 in DNA: TGTGCCAGCAGTTTGGGCAGGGTCCCTTCACCCCTCCACTTT.

The chain employs TRBV30 and TRBJ1-4; maybe TRBD1 (6 bases). CDR3 length: 16 amino acids. CDR1 is GTSNPN, CDR2 SVGIG, per germline (reference sequence). The V and J ends lost 2 bases and 8 bases respectively, with 21 bases between them. The CDR3 region is CAWSLGVGAFREKLFF. The CDR3 region has the DNA TGTGCCTGGAGTTTGGGAGTGGGGGCGTTTAGGGAAAAACTGTTTTTT.

This sequence joins TRBV3-1 (or the pseudogene TRBV3-2) and TRBJ2-7; 10 bases map to TRBD2. J gave up 0 bases and V 1 base, and 6 bases lay outside the gene matches. This CDR3 has 17 residues. Per germline, CDR1 LGHDT and CDR2 YNNKEL (reference sequence). The CDR3 bases are TGTGCCAGCAGCCAAGGCAATAGCGGGGGGAACTCCTACGAGCAGTACTTC. Protein: CASSQGNSGGNSYEQYF.

The rearrangement links TRBV14 to TRBJ2-3; maybe TRBD2 (5 bases). V lost 4 bases and J lost 5, with 34 bases in between. The CDR3 runs 21 residues. The germline V gene encodes CDR1 SGHDN and CDR2 FVKESK. The CDR3 sequence is CASSRKFPRLPLGGVVDTQYF. The CDR3 nucleotides are TGTGCCAGCAGCCGTAAATTCCCCCGACTACCTCTCGGAGGAGTCGTAGATACGCAGTATTTT.

This clone was counted between two and nine times. The chain employs TRBV3-1 (or the pseudogene TRBV3-2) and TRBJ2-2; no clear D gene. The CDR3 has 12 residues. The germline V and J ends were trimmed by 5 bases and 3 bases, with 4 bases remaining between them. CDR1 is LGHDT, CDR2 YNNKEL, per germline (reference sequence). CDR3 loop: CASSSDTGELFF. CDR3 bases: TGTGCCAGCAGCAGCGACACCGGGGAGCTGTTTTTT.

This clone was recorded a few times. This chain connects TRBV9 to TRBJ1-3; 7 nucleotides align to TRBD1. The CDR3 is 16 amino acids. Germline lookup yields CDR1 SGDLS and CDR2 YYNGEE. With 4 bases clipped from V and 0 bases from J, the junction kept 7 bases outside the gene matches. CDR3 in DNA: TGTGCCAGCAGCCCCAGGGGGGTTTTCTCTGGAAACACCATATATTTT. Translated: CASSPRGVFSGNTIYF.

The chain couples TRBV19 to TRBJ1-2, with D tentatively TRBD1 (5 bases). The V and J ends lost 6 bases and 2 bases respectively, with 16 bases between them. There are 15 residues in the CDR3. Germline-derived CDR1 and CDR2 are LNHDA and SQIVND (reference sequence). In DNA, the CDR3 is TGTGCCAGTAGCCTTTTTAGGGGATCGAACTATGGCTACACCTTC. Protein: CASSLFRGSNYGYTF.

V is TRBV24-1 and J is TRBJ2-1, with D tentatively TRBD1 (5 bases). Germline assignment: CDR1 KGHDR and CDR2 SFDVKD. The CDR3 extends over 14 amino acids. Trimming took off 4 bases at V and 3 bases at J, with 9 bases between the two ends. CDR3 sequence: CATSDGQGYNEQFF. For the CDR3, the DNA is TGTGCCACCAGTGACGGACAAGGCTACAATGAGCAGTTCTTC.

The rearrangement joins TRBV6-6 to TRBJ1-2; 9 positions match TRBD1. Per germline, CDR1 MNHNY and CDR2 SVGAGI (reference sequence). Losses at the gene ends were 6 bases for V and 7 bases for J; bases not matched to a gene: 12. The CDR3 is 15 amino acids. The CDR3 nucleotides read TGTGCCAGCAGAGAGAGTGGACAGGGGTACTCTGGCTACACCTTC. It specifies CASRESGQGYSGYTF.

The genes are TRBV9 and TRBJ1-1, with D hard to call. The CDR3 has 15 amino acids. Germline CDR1 and CDR2: SGDLS and YYNGEE. The ends were cut back, 0 bases at V and 0 bases at J, with 9 bases in the middle. Here the CDR3 DNA reads TGTGCCAGCAGCGTAGGTCTGAGGGTGAACACTGAAGCTTTCTTT. Protein product: CASSVGLRVNTEAFF.

This chain joins TRBV6-2 or TRBV6-3 and TRBJ1-5, with D maybe TRBD1 (6 bases). The CDR3 extends over 15 amino acids. Germline CDR1 reads MNHEY; CDR2 reads SVGEGT. Between the trimmed V and J ends, which lost 5 bases and 0 bases, there was a span of 11 bases. The CDR3 nucleotides are TGTGCCAGCAGTCCCCAGGGGTTTAGCAATCAGCCCCAGCATTTT. It yields the protein CASSPQGFSNQPQHF.

The chain couples TRBV19 to TRBJ2-5; D gene unclear. The CDR3 is made up of 14 amino acids. Germline V CDR1 and CDR2: LNHDA, SQIVND (reference sequence). Trimming removed 6 bases at V and 7 bases at J, with 18 bases between. DNA for the CDR3: TGTGCCAGTAGAGGTCGAGGTAATACGGCGACCCAGTACTTC. It codes for CASRGRGNTATQYF.

This chain joins TRBV5-6 and TRBJ2-7; 7 bases are shared with TRBD2. Germline V lookup: CDR1 SGHDT, CDR2 YYEEEE. This CDR3 has 16 amino acids. The V segment lost 4 bases and the J segment 4 bases; nucleotides outside the gene matches: 14. This chain's CDR3 is CASSPSGTRRKYEQYF. CDR3 sequence (DNA): TGTGCCAGCAGCCCGAGCGGGACCCGACGGAAGTACGAGCAGTACTTC.

V and J are TRBV20-1 and TRBJ1-6; D is perhaps TRBD1 (6 bases). The germline V gene encodes CDR1 DFQATT and CDR2 SNEGSKA (reference sequence). V lost 6 bases and J lost 7, with 19 bases in between. CDR3 length equals 15 residues. This CDR3 reads CSASLTGHGNSPLHF. The CDR3 region has the DNA TGCAGTGCCAGTCTAACGGGACACGGGAATTCACCCCTCCACTTT.

The chain employs TRBV27 and TRBJ1-6, with D maybe TRBD1 (5 bases). This CDR3 region has 13 residues. Germline-derived CDR1 and CDR2 are MNHEY and SMNVEV (reference sequence). Trimming shortened V by 2 bases and J by 14 bases, and 13 bases separated the two germline ends. CDR3 region: CASSLNGRGSLHF. The CDR3, as DNA: TGTGCCAGCAGTTTAAACGGTCGGGGGTCCCTCCACTTT.

The chain joins TRBV19 to TRBJ2-4; possibly TRBD2 for D (6 bases). The CDR3 sequence is 16 residues long. CDR1 and CDR2 from the germline V gene are LNHDA and SQIVND (reference sequence). Between the trimmed V and J ends, which lost 1 base and 0 bases, there was a span of 10 bases. The chain's CDR3 is CASSIGDSLAKNIQYF. The CDR3 nucleotides read TGTGCCAGTAGTATAGGGGACTCCCTAGCCAAAAACATTCAGTACTTC.

In nucleotides, the CDR3 is TGCGCCAGCAGCCAAGCAACAGGGTTTCCCTACGAGCAGTACTTC. Translating gives CASSQATGFPYEQYF. The chain joins TRBV4-1 to TRBJ2-7, with D perhaps TRBD1 (6 bases). Trimming cost V 1 base and J 2 bases, with 12 bases left between them. Germline V gene data show CDR1 as MGHRA and CDR2 as YSYEKL. This CDR3 spans 15 amino acids.

The genes are TRBV5-1 and TRBJ2-2, with D uncertain. Trimming shortened V by 3 bases and J by 6 bases, and 12 bases separated the two germline ends. Per germline, CDR1 SGHRS and CDR2 YFSETQ. The CDR3 extends over 14 amino acids. CDR3 residues: CASSSSIAAGELFF. In DNA form, the CDR3 reads TGCGCCAGCAGCTCTTCTATAGCTGCCGGGGAGCTGTTTTTT.

The chain has TRBV7-2 and TRBJ2-7; 12 bases map to TRBD2. From germline, CDR1 is SGHTA and CDR2 FQGNSA. V shed 5 bases and J 6 bases; nucleotides not matched to a gene: 8. The CDR3 is 15 amino acids. The CDR3 DNA sequence: TGTGCCAGCAGCGAACTGACTAGCGGGGGACTCGAGCAGTACTTC. This codes for CASSELTSGGLEQYF.

The chain has TRBV5-1 and TRBJ2-3; D not resolved. CDR1 is SGHRS, CDR2 YFSETQ, per germline. The CDR3 is 14 residues long. The germline V and J ends were trimmed by 0 bases and 1 base, with 6 bases remaining between them. This CDR3 reads CASSLGQRTDTQYF. As DNA, the CDR3 is TGCGCCAGCAGCTTGGGACAACGCACAGATACGCAGTATTTT. The full variable domain, with the rest looked up from reference TRBV5-1 and TRBJ2-3, is KAGVTQTPRYLIKTRGQQVTLSCSPISGHRSVSWYQQTPGQGLQFLFEYFSETQRNKGNFPGRFSGRQFSNSRSEMNVSTLELGDSALYLCASSLGQRTDTQYFGPGTRLTVL.

The chain links TRBV30 to TRBJ1-1; TRBD1 aligns across 7 bases. V gave up 2 bases and J gave up 1 base; unmatched junction bases: 1. The length of the CDR3 is 13 residues. From germline, CDR1 is GTSNPN and CDR2 SVGIG (reference sequence). The CDR3 DNA reads as TGTGCCTGGAGTTACAGGGGGAACACTGAAGCTTTCTTT. Translation: CAWSYRGNTEAFF.

The chain couples TRBV7-2 to TRBJ2-6; 7 bases agree with TRBD1. Trimming removed 0 bases from V and 0 bases from J; junction bases left unmatched: 5. Looked up from germline, CDR1 is SGHTA and CDR2 is FQGNSA. The CDR3 runs to 18 residues. CDR3 protein: CASSLATGKHSGANVLTF. In DNA form, the CDR3 reads TGTGCCAGCAGCTTAGCGACAGGGAAACACTCTGGGGCCAACGTCCTGACTTTC.